One and the same sample provided the 22 T cell receptor beta chains below, sequenced in a study of regulatory T cells in long-lasting Graves disease. With iRepertoire HTBI primers and Arm-PCR of CDR3 regions, TCR beta libraries were built. TCRdb ran MiXCR on the multiplex PCR reads and lists one entry per CDR3 protein. In the table there are fewer than 400,000 distinct CDR3 sequences, about a sixth of which are singletons. Time point in this sample: newly diagnosed GD, antithyroid drugs for less than 3 months. The TCR library used RNA extracted from PBMCs. This specimen consisted of peripheral blood mononuclear cells (PBMCs), obtained at new diagnosis, from a patient treated with antithyroid drugs. These receptors all stem from a female donor with Graves disease.

This clonotype was counted only a few times. The chain recombines TRBV28 with TRBJ2-3; 10 nucleotides align to TRBD1. The last part of the DNA fits TRBJ1-1 better; the J call may be wrong. This CDR3 has 13 amino acids. The V gene's germline CDR1 is MDHEN and CDR2 SYDVKM. The CDR3 nucleotides read TGTGCCAGCGATCGACAGGGGGCGAGGGGGGCTTTCTTT. Its protein product is CASDRQGARGAFF.

This clonotype was observed a few times. The chain carries TRBV11-3 and TRBJ2-7; TRBD2 matches 7 bases. V shed 5 bases, J shed 3 bases, and the junction held 7 bases outside the gene matches. This CDR3 contains 14 residues. The germline V gene has CDR1 SGHNT and CDR2 YENEEA. The CDR3, as DNA: TGTGCCAGCAGCCCTCAGGCGGGAGTCTACGAGCAGTACTTC. Translation: CASSPQAGVYEQYF.

This clonotype appeared many times. The rearrangement joins TRBV6-1 to TRBJ2-3; weak D call: TRBD1 (5 bases). The V and J ends lost 1 base and 4 bases respectively, with 6 bases between them. Germline-derived CDR1 and CDR2 are MNHNS and SASEGT. This CDR3 is built from 13 residues. CDR3 nucleotides: TGTGCCAGCAGTGAAGGGGGCGCAGATACGCAGTATTTT. The encoded protein is CASSEGGADTQYF.

This clonotype came up many times. This chain links TRBV13 with TRBJ2-7, with D perhaps matching TRBD2 (8 bases). The CDR3 extends over 15 amino acids. Germline V gene lookup returns CDR1 PRHDT and CDR2 FYEKMQ (reference sequence). V was cut by 1 base and J by 5 bases, with 15 bases left in between. CDR3 sequence: CASSLEGAGGDEQYF. CDR3 in DNA: TGTGCCAGCAGCTTAGAGGGGGCGGGGGGCGACGAGCAGTACTTC.

To note about this clonotype: At one boundary the junction diverges from the germline segment, which might be a read error. The chain employs TRBV30 and TRBJ2-1, with 10 nucleotides matching TRBD2. CDR1 and CDR2 (germline): GTSNPN, SVGIG (reference sequence). This CDR3 has 14 amino acids. The CDR3 bases are TGTGCCGTGGAAGGTAGCGGGAGGAACAATGAGCAGTCCTTC. Its translation: CAVEGSGRNNEQSF. Variable domain in full (rest from reference TRBV30 and TRBJ2-1): SQTIHQWPATLVQPVGSPLSLECTVEGTSNPNLYWYRQAAGRGLQLLFYSVGIGQISSEVPQNLSASRPQDRQFILSSKKLLLSDSGFYLCAVEGSGRNNEQSFGPGTRLTVL.

This clonotype was observed many times. This sequence joins TRBV11-2 and TRBJ2-2, with 12 bases matching TRBD2. The CDR3 sequence is 16 residues long. The trim removed 5 bases at V and 4 bases at J, leaving 5 bases unmatched. CDR1 and CDR2 (germline): SGHAT, FQNNGV. In DNA, the CDR3 is TGTGCCAGCAGCCCAGGACTAGCGGGACCCACCGGGGAGCTGTTTTTT. Amino acids: CASSPGLAGPTGELFF.

This chain links TRBV28 with TRBJ2-5, with a weak D call TRBD2 (6 bases). The CDR3 spans 16 residues. V gave up 1 base and J gave up 3 bases, with 15 bases separating them. CDR1 MDHEN and CDR2 SYDVKM come from the germline V gene. The chain's CDR3 is CASSLFRRDLEETQYF. CDR3 DNA sequence: TGTGCCAGCAGTTTATTTAGGAGGGACCTGGAAGAGACCCAGTACTTC. The whole variable domain, remainder taken from reference TRBV28 and TRBJ2-5, is DVKVTQSSRYLVKRTGEKVFLECVQDMDHENMFWYRQDPGLGLRLIYFSYDVKMKEKGDIPEGYSVSREKKERFSLILESASTNQTSMYLCASSLFRRDLEETQYFGPGTRLLVL.

This clonotype was observed at least ten times. This chain uses TRBV5-1 with TRBJ2-3, with unresolved D. The CDR3 length is 14 residues. The V end lost 1 base, the J end lost 6 bases, and 12 bases lay between the germline ends. Germline lookup yields CDR1 SGHRS and CDR2 YFSETQ. The CDR3 is CASSLTGQEDTQYF. The CDR3 nucleotides are TGCGCCAGCAGCTTGACGGGTCAGGAGGATACGCAGTATTTT.

Many counts were recorded for this clonotype. V gene TRBV5-1 combines with J gene TRBJ2-7; unclear D gene. Germline CDR1 SGHRS, CDR2 YFSETQ. V lost 6 bases and J lost 3, with 10 bases in between. The CDR3 is 12 amino acids. Here the CDR3 reads CASMVSRYEQYF. The CDR3 DNA sequence: TGCGCCAGCATGGTTTCTCGCTACGAGCAGTACTTC.

This clonotype was detected ten times or more. The chain uses TRBV5-1 and TRBJ2-5; possibly TRBD1 for D (6 bases). The CDR3 loop spans 14 amino acids. Looked up from germline, CDR1 is SGHRS and CDR2 is YFSETQ. The ends were cut back, 5 bases at V and 5 bases at J, with 16 bases in the middle. The CDR3 here is CASRYTGREETQYF. CDR3 nucleotides: TGCGCCAGCAGATATACAGGGCGTGAGGAGACCCAGTACTTC.

This clonotype was picked up many times. CDR3 coding DNA: TGTGCCAGCAGACCCTCAAGAGTGGGAAACACTGAAGCTTTCTTT. This encodes CASRPSRVGNTEAFF. This rearrangement joins TRBV27 to TRBJ1-1; D remains ambiguous. Trimming removed 6 bases at V and 2 bases at J, with 16 bases between. CDR3 length: 15 residues. Germline values: CDR1 MNHEY, CDR2 SMNVEV (reference sequence).

A remark on this clonotype: A clone one base away is much larger, so this may be a read error. The conserved final phenylalanine or tryptophan is absent from the CDR3, which likely points to a read error. The chain is built from TRBV6-1 and TRBJ1-2; D ambiguous. CDR3 size: 13 residues. The V gene lost 5 bases and the J gene lost 5 bases, with 12 bases spanning the gap. Germline assignment: CDR1 MNHNS and CDR2 SASEGT. The CDR3 loop reads CASSRGDRYGYTL. The CDR3 nucleotides read TGTGCCAGCAGTCGAGGAGATCGGTATGGCTACACCTTA.

This clonotype appeared many times. The rearrangement uses TRBV12-3 or TRBV12-4 and TRBJ1-5; no clear D gene. The V gene lost 6 bases and the J gene lost 3 bases, with 6 bases spanning the gap. CDR3 length equals 12 residues. The CDR3 sequence: CASSGDNQPQHF. The DNA for the CDR3 is TGTGCCAGCAGCGGAGACAATCAGCCCCAGCATTTT.

The rearrangement links TRBV5-6 to TRBJ2-5, with 7 bases aligning to TRBD2. V shed 4 bases, J shed 1 base, and the junction held 16 bases outside the gene matches. CDR3 length: 18 residues. Germline CDR1 SGHDT, CDR2 YYEEEE. The CDR3: CASSQPGRSLPFQETQYF. CDR3 DNA sequence: TGTGCCAGCAGCCAGCCCGGGAGGTCCCTCCCTTTCCAAGAGACCCAGTACTTC.

This clonotype has only a few counts. The chain has TRBV4-1 and TRBJ2-7; TRBD1 is a possible D gene (5 bases). The CDR3 consists of 15 residues. V was pared by 5 bases and J by 5 bases, with 19 bases between. Germline V gene data show CDR1 as MGHRA and CDR2 as YSYEKL. The CDR3 nucleotides read TGCGCCAGCAGCGCCCTCCATTCAGGGATAAACGAGCAGTACTTC. It encodes CASSALHSGINEQYF.

There are many counts of this clonotype. V gene TRBV12-3 or TRBV12-4 combines with J gene TRBJ1-1, with no clear D. The CDR3 contains 11 residues. Trimming removed 8 bases at V and 2 bases at J, with 6 bases between. CDR3 region: CASLTNTEAFF. In DNA form, the CDR3 reads TGTGCCAGCCTCACCAACACTGAAGCTTTCTTT.

Many counts were recorded for this clonotype. The rearrangement links TRBV18 to TRBJ2-5, with 9 nucleotides matching TRBD2. CDR1 is KGHSH and CDR2 is LQKENI in the germline V gene. The CDR3 contains 15 residues. Losses at the gene ends were 2 bases for V and 1 base for J; bases not matched to a gene: 2. The CDR3: CASSPNSGSQETQYF. Here the CDR3 DNA reads TGTGCCAGCTCACCAAATAGCGGGAGCCAAGAGACCCAGTACTTC. The whole variable domain, filled in from reference TRBV18 and TRBJ2-5, reads NAGVMQNPRHLVRRRGQEARLRCSPMKGHSHVYWYRQLPEEGLKFMVYLQKENIIDESGMPKERFSAEFPKEGPSILRIQQVVRGDSAAYFCASSPNSGSQETQYFGPGTRLLVL.

At least ten counts were recorded for this clonotype. The chain employs TRBV12-3 or TRBV12-4 and TRBJ2-1, with a possible D match to TRBD2 (6 bases). The V and J ends lost 6 bases and 4 bases respectively, with 16 bases between them. CDR3 length: 15 amino acids. CDR3 in DNA: TGTGCCAGCAGGAGAAGCGTGGGGGGTTACAATGAGCAGTTCTTC. This encodes CASRRSVGGYNEQFF.

This clonotype was counted many times. The chain employs TRBV30 and TRBJ2-7, with D perhaps given as TRBD1 or TRBD2 (5 bases each). The V and J ends lost 2 bases and 6 bases respectively, with 8 bases between them. The CDR3 consists of 11 residues. Germline CDR1 reads GTSNPN; CDR2 reads SVGIG (reference sequence). CDR3 region: CAWSIGGEQYF. CDR3 DNA: TGTGCCTGGAGTATTGGGGGCGAGCAGTACTTC.

Points on this clonotype: With a much larger clone just one base away, this may be a read error. The chain employs TRBV7-9 and TRBJ1-1; D ambiguous. Per the germline V gene, CDR1 is SEHNR and CDR2 is FQNEAQ (reference sequence). CDR3 size: 12 residues. The ends were cut back, 3 bases at V and 4 bases at J, with 6 bases in the middle. The CDR3 loop reads CASSLAATEAFF. Here the CDR3 DNA reads TGTGCCAGCAGCTTGGCAGCCACTGAAGCTTTCTTT. The full variable domain, its missing parts supplied by reference TRBV7-9 and TRBJ1-1, is DTGVSQNPRHKITKRGQNVTFRCDPISEHNRLYWYRQTLGQGPEFLTYFQNEAQLEKSRLLSDRFSAERPKGSFSTLEIQRTEQGDSAMYLCASSLAATEAFFGQGTRLTVV.

This clonotype was seen just once. The genes are TRBV12-3 or TRBV12-4 and TRBJ2-7; TRBD2 agrees at 7 bases. V lost 6 bases and J lost 0; bases outside the gene matches: 8. The CDR3 sequence is 15 residues long. This CDR3 reads CASSRGAGVSYEQYF. Written as DNA, the CDR3 is TGTGCCAGCAGCCGAGGGGCGGGGGTCTCCTACGAGCAGTACTTC.

This clonotype has at least ten counts. Here the CDR3 reads CASSEASPDITYEQYF. In DNA, the CDR3 is TGTGCCAGCAGTGAAGCCAGCCCGGACATCACTTACGAGCAGTACTTC. V is TRBV6-1 and J is TRBJ2-7; D perhaps matches TRBD1 (5 bases). CDR1 and CDR2 from the germline V gene are MNHNS and SASEGT. This CDR3 region has 16 residues. V was clipped by 0 bases and J by 4 bases, with 16 bases between them.